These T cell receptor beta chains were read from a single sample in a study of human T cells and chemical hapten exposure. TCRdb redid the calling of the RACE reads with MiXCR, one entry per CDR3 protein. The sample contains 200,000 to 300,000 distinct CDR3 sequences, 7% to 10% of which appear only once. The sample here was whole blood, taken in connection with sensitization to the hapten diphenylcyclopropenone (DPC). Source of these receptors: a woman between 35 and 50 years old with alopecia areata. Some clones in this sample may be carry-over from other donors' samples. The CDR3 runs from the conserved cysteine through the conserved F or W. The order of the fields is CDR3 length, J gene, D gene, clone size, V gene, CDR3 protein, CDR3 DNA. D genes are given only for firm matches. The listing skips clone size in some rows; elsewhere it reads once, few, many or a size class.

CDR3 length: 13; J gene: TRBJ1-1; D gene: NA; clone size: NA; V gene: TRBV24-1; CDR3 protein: CATSGGPGTEAFF; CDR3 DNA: TGTGCCACCAGTGGAGGGCCCGGCACTGAAGCTTTCTTT
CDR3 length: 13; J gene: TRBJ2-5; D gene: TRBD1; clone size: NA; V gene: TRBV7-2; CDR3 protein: CASSFDRAETQYF; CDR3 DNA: TGTGCCAGCAGCTTCGACAGGGCAGAGACCCAGTACTTC
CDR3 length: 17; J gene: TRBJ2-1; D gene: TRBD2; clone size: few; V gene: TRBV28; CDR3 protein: CASSLGLAGWNYNEQFF; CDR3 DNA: TGTGCCAGCAGTCTCGGACTAGCCGGCTGGAATTACAATGAGCAGTTCTTC
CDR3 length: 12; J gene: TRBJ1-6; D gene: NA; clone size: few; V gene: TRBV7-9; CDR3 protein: CASSPSSGPLHF; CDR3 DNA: TGTGCCAGCAGCCCTTCTTCGGGACCCCTCCACTTT
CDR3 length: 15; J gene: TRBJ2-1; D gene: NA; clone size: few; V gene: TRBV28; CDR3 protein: CASSEFGDSYNEQFF; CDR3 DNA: TGTGCCAGCAGTGAGTTTGGCGATTCCTACAATGAGCAGTTCTTC
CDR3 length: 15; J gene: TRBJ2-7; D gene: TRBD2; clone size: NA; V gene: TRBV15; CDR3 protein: CATSRVAGGHNEQYF; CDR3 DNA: TGTGCCACCAGCAGAGTAGCGGGAGGACATAACGAGCAGTACTTC
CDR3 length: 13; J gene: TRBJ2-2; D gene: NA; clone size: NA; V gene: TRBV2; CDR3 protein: CASRGTDAGELFF; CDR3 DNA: TGTGCCAGCAGAGGGACCGACGCCGGGGAGCTGTTTTTT
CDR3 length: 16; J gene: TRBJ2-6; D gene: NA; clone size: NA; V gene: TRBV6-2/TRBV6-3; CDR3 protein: CASSYDGGTGANVLTF; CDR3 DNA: TGTGCCAGCAGTTACGACGGTGGGACTGGGGCCAACGTCCTGACTTTC
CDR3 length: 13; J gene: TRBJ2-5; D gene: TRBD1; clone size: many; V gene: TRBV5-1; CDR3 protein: CASSPGQVETQYF; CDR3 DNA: TGCGCCAGCAGCCCCGGACAGGTGGAGACCCAGTACTTC
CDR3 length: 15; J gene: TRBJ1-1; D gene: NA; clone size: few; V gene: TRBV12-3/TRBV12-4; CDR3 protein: CASSPTGQANTEAFF; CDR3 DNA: TGTGCCAGCAGCCCCACGGGACAAGCGAACACTGAAGCTTTCTTT
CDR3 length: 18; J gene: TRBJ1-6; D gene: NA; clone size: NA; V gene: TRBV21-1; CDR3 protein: CASSKLPTPSPYNSPLHF; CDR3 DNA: TGTGCCAGCAGCAAATTGCCGACCCCAAGCCCCTATAATTCACCCCTCCACTTT
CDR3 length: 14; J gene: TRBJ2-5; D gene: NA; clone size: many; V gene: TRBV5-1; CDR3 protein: CASSPGTPQETQYF; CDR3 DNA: TGCGCCAGCAGCCCCGGCACACCCCAAGAGACCCAGTACTTC
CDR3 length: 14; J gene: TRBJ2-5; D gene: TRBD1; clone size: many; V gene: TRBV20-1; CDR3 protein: CSGLGAGGKETQYF; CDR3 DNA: TGCAGTGGTCTGGGGGCAGGGGGAAAAGAGACCCAGTACTTC
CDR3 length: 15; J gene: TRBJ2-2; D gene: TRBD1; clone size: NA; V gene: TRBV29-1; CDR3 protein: CSVPGQALNTGELFF; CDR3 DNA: TGCAGCGTACCGGGACAGGCGTTGAACACCGGGGAGCTGTTTTTT
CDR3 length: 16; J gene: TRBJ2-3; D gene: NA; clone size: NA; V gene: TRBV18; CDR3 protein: CASSPRSGLRTDTQYF; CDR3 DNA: TGTGCCAGCTCACCTAGGTCAGGGCTCCGCACAGATACGCAGTATTTT
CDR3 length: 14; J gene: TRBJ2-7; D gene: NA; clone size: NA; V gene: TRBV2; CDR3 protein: CASSEMRGTHEQYF; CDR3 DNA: TGTGCCAGCAGTGAAATGAGGGGTACCCACGAGCAGTACTTC
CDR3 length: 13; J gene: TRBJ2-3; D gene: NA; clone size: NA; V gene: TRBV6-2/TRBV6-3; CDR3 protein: CASSYGESDTQYF; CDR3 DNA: TGTGCCAGCAGTTACGGCGAGTCAGATACGCAGTATTTT
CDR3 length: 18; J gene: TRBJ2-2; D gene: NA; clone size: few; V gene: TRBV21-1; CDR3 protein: CASSKRLAGDRNTGELFF; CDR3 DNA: TGTGCCAGCAGCAAAAGACTAGCGGGAGACCGGAACACCGGGGAGCTGTTTTTT
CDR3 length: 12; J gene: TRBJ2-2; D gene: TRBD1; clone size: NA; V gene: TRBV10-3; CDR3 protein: CAAKGTGWELFF; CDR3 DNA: TGTGCCGCCAAGGGGACAGGTTGGGAGCTGTTTTTT
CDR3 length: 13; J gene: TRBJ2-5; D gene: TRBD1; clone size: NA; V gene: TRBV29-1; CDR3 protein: CSVVQGPQETQYF; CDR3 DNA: TGCAGCGTTGTACAGGGGCCACAAGAGACCCAGTACTTC
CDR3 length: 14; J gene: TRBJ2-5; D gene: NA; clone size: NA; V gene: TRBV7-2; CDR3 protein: CASSPARAVETQYF; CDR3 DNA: TGTGCCAGCAGCCCGGCCCGGGCGGTGGAGACCCAGTACTTC
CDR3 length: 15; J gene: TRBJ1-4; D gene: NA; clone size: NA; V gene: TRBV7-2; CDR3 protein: CASSLAGRAVEKLFF; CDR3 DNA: TGTGCCAGCAGCTTAGCGGGCAGGGCGGTGGAAAAACTGTTTTTT
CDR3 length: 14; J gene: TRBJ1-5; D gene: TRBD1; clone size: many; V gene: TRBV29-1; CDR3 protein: CSVTGTGRNQPQHF; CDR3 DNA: TGCAGCGTTACCGGGACAGGGAGAAATCAGCCCCAGCATTTT
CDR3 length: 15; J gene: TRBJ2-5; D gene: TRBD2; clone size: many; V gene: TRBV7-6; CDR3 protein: CASRGLAGVQETQYF; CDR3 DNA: TGTGCCAGCAGGGGACTAGCGGGAGTTCAAGAGACCCAGTACTTC
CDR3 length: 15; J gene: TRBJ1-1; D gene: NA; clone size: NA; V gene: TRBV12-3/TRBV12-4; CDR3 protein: CASTDGQSMNTEAFF; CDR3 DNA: TGTGCCAGCACTGACGGACAGAGCATGAACACTGAAGCTTTCTTT
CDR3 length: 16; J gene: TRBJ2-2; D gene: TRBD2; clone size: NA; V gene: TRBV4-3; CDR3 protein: CASSQGLAGTNGELFF; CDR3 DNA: TGCGCCAGCAGCCAAGGGCTAGCGGGTACTAACGGGGAGCTGTTTTTT
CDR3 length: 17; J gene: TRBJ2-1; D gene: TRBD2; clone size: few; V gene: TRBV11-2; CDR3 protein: CASSPPRRLAGSVEQFF; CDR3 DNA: TGTGCCAGCAGCCCCCCAAGAAGACTAGCGGGAAGTGTAGAGCAGTTCTTC
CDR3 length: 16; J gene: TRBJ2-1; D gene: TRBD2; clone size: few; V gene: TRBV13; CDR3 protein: CASDRLLTSGIDEQFF; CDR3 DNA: TGTGCCAGCGATCGACTCCTGACTAGCGGGATAGATGAGCAGTTCTTC
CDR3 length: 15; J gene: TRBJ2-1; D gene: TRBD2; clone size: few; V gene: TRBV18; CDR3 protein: CASSPPLAGGNEQFF; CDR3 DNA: TGTGCCAGCTCACCACCGCTAGCGGGAGGCAATGAGCAGTTCTTC
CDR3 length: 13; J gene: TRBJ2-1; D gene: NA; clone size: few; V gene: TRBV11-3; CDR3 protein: CASSPPPLWEQFF; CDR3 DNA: TGTGCCAGCAGCCCCCCCCCGTTATGGGAGCAGTTCTTC
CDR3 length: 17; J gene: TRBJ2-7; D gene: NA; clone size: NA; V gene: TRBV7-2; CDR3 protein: CASSLAGASRYTYEQYF; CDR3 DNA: TGTGCCAGCAGCTTAGCCGGAGCGTCTAGATATACCTACGAGCAGTACTTC
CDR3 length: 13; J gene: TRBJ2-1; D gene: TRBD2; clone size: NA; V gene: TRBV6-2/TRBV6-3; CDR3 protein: CASSYLPGLEQFF; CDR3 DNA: TGTGCCAGCAGTTACTTACCGGGACTAGAGCAGTTCTTC
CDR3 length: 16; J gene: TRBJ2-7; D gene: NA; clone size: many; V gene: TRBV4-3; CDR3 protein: CASSPTRTPEHYEQYF; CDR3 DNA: TGCGCCAGCAGCCCAACACGGACACCGGAGCACTACGAGCAGTACTTC
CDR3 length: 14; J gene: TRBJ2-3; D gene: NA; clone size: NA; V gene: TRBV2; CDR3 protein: CASSERPASYTQYF; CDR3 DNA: TGTGCCAGCAGTGAACGGCCCGCGTCGTATACGCAGTATTTT
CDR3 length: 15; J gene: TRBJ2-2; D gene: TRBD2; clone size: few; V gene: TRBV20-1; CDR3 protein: CSAHFGLANTGELFF; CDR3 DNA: TGCAGTGCTCACTTTGGACTAGCGAACACCGGGGAGCTGTTTTTT
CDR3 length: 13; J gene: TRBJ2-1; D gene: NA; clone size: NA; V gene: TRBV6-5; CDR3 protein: CATSVYRNNEQFF; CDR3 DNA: TGTGCCACCAGCGTATATAGAAACAATGAGCAGTTCTTC
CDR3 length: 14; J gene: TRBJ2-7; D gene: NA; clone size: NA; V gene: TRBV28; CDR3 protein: CASNTGTALYEQYF; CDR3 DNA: TGTGCCAGCAACACCGGGACGGCCCTCTACGAGCAGTACTTC
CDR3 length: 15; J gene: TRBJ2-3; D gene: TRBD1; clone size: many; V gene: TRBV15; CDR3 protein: CATSRDRGGLDTQYF; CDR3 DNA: TGTGCCACCAGCAGAGATCGAGGGGGCTTAGATACGCAGTATTTT
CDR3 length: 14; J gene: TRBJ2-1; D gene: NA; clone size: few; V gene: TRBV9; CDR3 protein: CASSRGPSYNEQFF; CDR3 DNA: TGTGCCAGCAGTAGGGGCCCCTCCTACAATGAGCAGTTCTTC
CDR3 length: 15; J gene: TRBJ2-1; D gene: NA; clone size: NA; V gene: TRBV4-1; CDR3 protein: CASSQEIVHWGEQFF; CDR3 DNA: TGCGCCAGCAGCCAAGAAATCGTGCATTGGGGTGAGCAGTTCTTC
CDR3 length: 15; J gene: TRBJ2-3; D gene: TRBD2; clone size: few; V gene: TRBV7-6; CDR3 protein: CASSPGLGRPDTQYF; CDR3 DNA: TGTGCCAGCAGCCCCGGACTAGGGCGGCCAGATACGCAGTATTTT
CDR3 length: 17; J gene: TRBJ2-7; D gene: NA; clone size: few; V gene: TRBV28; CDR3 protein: CASSPSMTGFISYEQYF; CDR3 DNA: TGTGCCAGCAGTCCGTCAATGACAGGTTTTATCTCCTACGAGCAGTACTTC
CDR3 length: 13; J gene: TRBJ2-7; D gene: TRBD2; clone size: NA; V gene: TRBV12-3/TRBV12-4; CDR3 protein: CASSLGTSSEQYF; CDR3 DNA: TGTGCCAGCAGTTTGGGGACTAGCAGCGAGCAGTACTTC
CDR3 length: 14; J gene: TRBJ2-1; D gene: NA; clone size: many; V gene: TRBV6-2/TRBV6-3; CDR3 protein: CASSYVNRGFLQFF; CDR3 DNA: TGTGCCAGCAGTTACGTAAACCGTGGCTTCCTCCAGTTCTTC
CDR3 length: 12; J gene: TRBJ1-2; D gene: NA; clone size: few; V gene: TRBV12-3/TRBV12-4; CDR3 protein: CASSLGWEGYTF; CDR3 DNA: TGTGCCAGCAGTTTAGGGTGGGAGGGCTACACCTTC